The 22 T cell receptor beta chains in this list originate from one sample, sequenced in a study of CD8 T cells in Susac syndrome. An amount of RNA that ranged from about 0.45 to 1 ug was reverse transcribed with random hexamers. TCRdb passed the immunoSEQ multiplex PCR reads through MiXCR, listing each CDR3 protein once. Among 160,000 or so distinct CDR3 sequences listed, about 95% were seen once. The source material was CD8+ T cells from PBMCs. These receptors were collected from a human donor with multiple sclerosis.

The chain is built from TRBV6-5 and TRBJ2-1, with unresolved D. Trimming took off 8 bases at V and 7 bases at J, with 15 bases between the two ends. This CDR3 spans 13 amino acids. Germline CDR1 reads MNHEY; CDR2 reads SVGAGI. CDR3 residues: CASGSHLGNEQFF. For the CDR3, the DNA is TGTGCCAGCGGAAGTCATTTAGGGAATGAGCAGTTCTTC.

The rearrangement joins TRBV20-1 to TRBJ2-3; 10 positions match TRBD2. The germline gives CDR1 DFQATT, CDR2 SNEGSKA (reference sequence). After removal of 3 bases from V and 5 bases from J, the junction contained 8 bases not matched to a gene. CDR3 size: 15 residues. The CDR3 loop is CSASRLAGERDTQYF. The CDR3 coding sequence is TGCAGTGCTAGTAGGCTAGCGGGGGAAAGAGATACGCAGTATTTT.

This rearrangement joins TRBV29-1 to TRBJ2-7, with D tentatively TRBD1 or TRBD2 (5 bases each). The CDR3 spans 12 residues. The V and J ends lost 5 bases and 7 bases respectively, with 15 bases between them. Germline loops: CDR1 SQVTM, CDR2 ANQGSEA. CDR3 amino acids: CSVMGVGSEQYF. The CDR3 DNA reads TGCAGCGTTATGGGGGTCGGTAGTGAGCAGTACTTC.

This clonotype occurred a few times. The chain uses TRBV7-6 and TRBJ2-5; D ambiguous. Looked up from germline, CDR1 is SGHVS and CDR2 is FNYEAQ. The CDR3 runs 12 residues. V was cut by 3 bases and J by 4 bases, with 6 bases left in between. The CDR3 here is CASSLGRETQYF. The CDR3 DNA sequence: TGTGCCAGCAGCTTGGGTCGAGAGACCCAGTACTTC.

The chain employs TRBV15 and TRBJ2-7; the D is unclear. The CDR3 is made up of 13 amino acids. Germline V CDR1 and CDR2: LNHNV, YYDKDF (reference sequence). Trimming removed 0 bases at V and 3 bases at J, with 6 bases between. The CDR3 nucleotides read TGTGCCACCAGCAGAGATCGGTTCTACGAGCAGTACTTC. Translating it yields CATSRDRFYEQYF.

The CDR3 region is CASSYRDGGYEQYF. CDR3 coding DNA: TGTGCCAGCAGCTACCGGGACGGGGGTTACGAGCAGTACTTC. The J gene is TRBJ2-7, the V gene TRBV7-9, with D tentatively TRBD2 (6 bases). CDR3 length: 14 amino acids. Germline-derived CDR1 and CDR2 are SEHNR and FQNEAQ (reference sequence). V was shortened by 4 bases and J by 4 bases, with 14 bases between the two germline ends. The full variable domain, its missing parts supplied by reference TRBV7-9 and TRBJ2-7, is DTGVSQNPRHKITKRGQNVTFRCDPISEHNRLYWYRQTLGQGPEFLTYFQNEAQLEKSRLLSDRFSAERPKGSFSTLEIQRTEQGDSAMYLCASSYRDGGYEQYFGPGTRLTVT.

This clonotype has a single count. The V and J genes are TRBV4-2 and TRBJ1-2; D ambiguous. Trimming left V 0 bases short and J 2 bases short, with 10 bases between. The CDR3 is 15 amino acids. Germline CDR1 reads LGHNA; CDR2 reads YNFKEQ. Written as DNA, the CDR3 is TGTGCCAGCAGCCAAGAGACATCAGTAAACTATGGCTACACCTTC. Encoded protein: CASSQETSVNYGYTF.

The chain couples TRBV28 to TRBJ2-7; 7 bases map to TRBD1. V dropped 1 base and J dropped 6; count of bases not matched to a gene: 6. CDR1 and CDR2 (germline): MDHEN, SYDVKM. The CDR3 length is 14 residues. The CDR3: CASSLSPTGSEQYV. In nucleotides, the CDR3 is TGTGCCAGCAGTTTATCCCCGACAGGGTCCGAGCAGTACGTC.

In regard to this clonotype: One junction end disagrees with the germline gene, perhaps due to a read error. The chain uses TRBV7-3 and TRBJ2-1; the D is unclear. CDR1 and CDR2 from the germline V gene are SGHTA and FQGTGA. The CDR3 is 13 residues long. CDR3 amino acids: CASSITFEDEQFF. CDR3 bases: TGTGCCAGCAGCATAACGTTTGAGGATGAGCAGTTCTTC.

This chain links TRBV4-1 with TRBJ2-5; D uncertain. Germline loops: CDR1 MGHRA, CDR2 YSYEKL. This CDR3 comprises 14 residues. Trimming took 0 bases from V and 5 from J, leaving 10 bases between them. The DNA of the CDR3 is TGCGCCAGCAGCCAAGAAGCAGTTCGGGAGACCCAGTACTTC. This encodes CASSQEAVRETQYF.

CDR3 DNA sequence: TGCGCCAGCAGCTTGGTCGGTGCAGGAGACTTGTCTTGGGTCGGGATGAACACTGAAGCTTTCTTT. This gives the protein CASSLVGAGDLSWVGMNTEAFF. The J gene is TRBJ1-1, the V gene TRBV5-1; no definite D call. V was clipped by 0 bases and J by 0 bases, with 30 bases between them. Germline V gives CDR1 SGHRS, CDR2 YFSETQ. The length of the CDR3 is 22 residues. Full variable domain (missing parts from reference TRBV5-1 and TRBJ1-1): KAGVTQTPRYLIKTRGQQVTLSCSPISGHRSVSWYQQTPGQGLQFLFEYFSETQRNKGNFPGRFSGRQFSNSRSEMNVSTLELGDSALYLCASSLVGAGDLSWVGMNTEAFFGQGTRLTVV.

This chain uses TRBV30 with TRBJ2-1; D unclear. Germline-derived CDR1 and CDR2 are GTSNPN and SVGIG (reference sequence). The CDR3 loop spans 11 amino acids. Trimming left V 0 bases short and J 8 bases short, with 5 bases between. CDR3 sequence (DNA): TGTGCCTGGAGTGTCGGCGATGAGCAGTTCTTC. This codes for CAWSVGDEQFF.

The chain is built from TRBV10-2 and TRBJ2-3, with D possibly TRBD1 on 6 matching bases. The CDR3 extends over 17 amino acids. Trimming pared 2 bases from V and 1 base from J, leaving 16 bases between. In germline, CDR1 is WSHSY, CDR2 SAAADI. In DNA, the CDR3 is TGCGCCAGCAGTGAGCCCCGGGACACCCCCGGCACAGATACGCAGTATTTT. Amino acid sequence: CASSEPRDTPGTDTQYF.

This rearrangement joins TRBV6-2 or TRBV6-3 to TRBJ2-1, with 10 bases lining up with TRBD2. From germline, CDR1 is MNHEY and CDR2 SVGEGT. V lost 0 bases and J lost 8; bases outside the gene matches: 10. The CDR3 length is 17 residues. Here the CDR3 DNA reads TGTGCCAGCAGTTACTCAACTAGCGGGGACTACCTGGATGAGCAGTTCTTC. Translated: CASSYSTSGDYLDEQFF.

V usage is TRBV30 and J usage is TRBJ1-1; no definite D call. V was clipped by 2 bases and J by 7 bases, with 17 bases between them. CDR3 length: 14 amino acids. CDR1 and CDR2 from the germline V gene are GTSNPN and SVGIG (reference sequence). The CDR3 DNA is TGTGCCTGGAGTCCCCCACGGGGAGAGAGTGAAGCTTTCTTT. Amino acids: CAWSPPRGESEAFF.

This chain joins TRBV20-1 and TRBJ2-3, with D possibly TRBD2 on 7 matching bases. Trimming left V 3 bases short and J 3 bases short, with 16 bases between. Per the germline V gene, CDR1 is DFQATT and CDR2 is SNEGSKA (reference sequence). The CDR3 has 15 residues. CDR3 DNA: TGCAGTGCTAGGGATCGGGGGGCCGTGACAGATACGCAGTATTTT. This encodes CSARDRGAVTDTQYF.

The rearrangement links TRBV6-5 to TRBJ1-1, with 7 positions matching TRBD1. This CDR3 comprises 13 residues. V lost 5 bases, J lost 4 bases, and 4 bases stayed unmatched. The V gene's germline CDR1 is MNHEY and CDR2 SVGAGI. The CDR3 coding sequence is TGTGCCAGCAGTCCGAACAGGGGCACTGAAGCTTTCTTT. It is translated as CASSPNRGTEAFF.

This chain links TRBV15 with TRBJ1-1; no definite D call. Germline V gives CDR1 LNHNV, CDR2 YYDKDF (reference sequence). The CDR3 runs 12 residues. V gave up 8 bases and J gave up 0 bases, with 7 bases separating them. CDR3 loop: CATQELNTEAFF. The CDR3 DNA reads TGTGCCACCCAGGAACTGAACACTGAAGCTTTCTTT.

This chain joins TRBV7-6 and TRBJ2-7; D gene uncertain. Germline-derived CDR1 and CDR2 are SGHVS and FNYEAQ. The CDR3 has 14 amino acids. V lost 1 base to trimming and J lost 1 base, with 8 bases between them. CDR3 in amino acids: CASSLGPESYEQYF. CDR3 in DNA: TGTGCCAGCAGCTTAGGTCCGGAGTCCTACGAGCAGTACTTC. Drawing the rest from reference TRBV7-6 and TRBJ2-7, the complete variable domain is GAGVSQSPRYKVTKRGQDVALRCDPISGHVSLYWYRQALGQGPEFLTYFNYEAQQDKSGLPNDRFSAERPEGSISTLTIQRTEQRDSAMYRCASSLGPESYEQYFGPGTRLTVT.

The chain carries TRBV3-1 and TRBJ1-1, with D uncertain. The CDR3 contains 15 residues. The ends were cut back, 0 bases at V and 4 bases at J, with 12 bases in the middle. CDR1 is LGHDT, CDR2 YNNKEL, per germline (reference sequence). CDR3 coding DNA: TGTGCCAGCAGCCAAGATCTGCGGGTACCCACTGAAGCTTTCTTT. Encoded protein: CASSQDLRVPTEAFF. Full variable domain (remainder filled in from reference TRBV3-1 and TRBJ1-1): DTAVSQTPKYLVTQMGNDKSIKCEQNLGHDTMYWYKQDSKKFLKIMFSYNNKELIINETVPNRFSPKSPDKAHLNLHINSLELGDSAVYFCASSQDLRVPTEAFFGQGTRLTVV.

CDR3 DNA: TGTGCCAGCAGCGTAGGGTCAGGGAGTACTGAAGCTTTCTTT. Translation gives CASSVGSGSTEAFF. This chain joins TRBV9 and TRBJ1-1; D might be TRBD1 (5 bases). V gave up 0 bases and J gave up 5 bases, with 11 bases separating them. The CDR3 consists of 14 residues. Germline V lookup: CDR1 SGDLS, CDR2 YYNGEE.

The V call is TRBV6-5, the J call TRBJ1-2; D not resolved. Germline assignment: CDR1 MNHEY and CDR2 SVGAGI. CDR3 size: 16 residues. V dropped 0 bases and J dropped 5 bases, with 16 bases sitting between them. CDR3 bases: TGTGCCAGCAGTTACTCGATATCGCTCCTTCCATATGGCTACACCTTC. This sequence encodes CASSYSISLLPYGYTF.